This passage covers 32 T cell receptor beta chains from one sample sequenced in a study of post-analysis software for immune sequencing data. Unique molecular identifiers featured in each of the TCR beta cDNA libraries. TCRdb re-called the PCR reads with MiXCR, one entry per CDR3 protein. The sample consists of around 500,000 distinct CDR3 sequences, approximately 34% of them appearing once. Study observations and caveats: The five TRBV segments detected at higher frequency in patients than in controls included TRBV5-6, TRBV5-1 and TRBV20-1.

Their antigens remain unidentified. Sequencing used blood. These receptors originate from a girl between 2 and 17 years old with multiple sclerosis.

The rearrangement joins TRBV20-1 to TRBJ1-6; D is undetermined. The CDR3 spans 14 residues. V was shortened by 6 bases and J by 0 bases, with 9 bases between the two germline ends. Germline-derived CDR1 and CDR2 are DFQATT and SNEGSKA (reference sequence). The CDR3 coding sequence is TGCAGTGCCCCCAAGAGCTCCTATAATTCACCCCTCCACTTT. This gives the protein CSAPKSSYNSPLHF.

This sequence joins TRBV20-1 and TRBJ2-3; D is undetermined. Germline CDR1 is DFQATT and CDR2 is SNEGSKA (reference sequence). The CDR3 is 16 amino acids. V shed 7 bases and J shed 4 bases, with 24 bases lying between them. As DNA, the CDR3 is TGCAGTGGCACCCCGGCGGTCCCCTACCACCCAGATACGCAGTATTTT. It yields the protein CSGTPAVPYHPDTQYF.

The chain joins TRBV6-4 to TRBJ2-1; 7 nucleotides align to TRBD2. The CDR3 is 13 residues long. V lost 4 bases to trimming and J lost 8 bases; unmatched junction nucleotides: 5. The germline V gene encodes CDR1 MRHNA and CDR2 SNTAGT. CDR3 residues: CASSGLAGDEQFF. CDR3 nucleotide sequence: TGTGCCAGCAGTGGATTGGCGGGGGATGAGCAGTTCTTC.

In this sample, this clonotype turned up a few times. CDR3 sequence reads: CASSLASGRQETQYF. CDR3 nucleotide sequence: TGCGCCAGCAGCTTGGCCTCCGGTCGGCAAGAGACCCAGTACTTC. The chain carries TRBV5-1 and TRBJ2-5; no definite D call. The germline V and J ends were trimmed by 0 bases and 2 bases, with 11 bases remaining between them. The CDR3 loop spans 15 amino acids. From germline, CDR1 is SGHRS and CDR2 YFSETQ.

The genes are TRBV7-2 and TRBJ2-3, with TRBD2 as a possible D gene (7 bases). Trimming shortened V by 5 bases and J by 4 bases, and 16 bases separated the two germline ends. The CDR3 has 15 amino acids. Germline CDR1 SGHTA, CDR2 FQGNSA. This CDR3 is CASSPEGGLADTQYF. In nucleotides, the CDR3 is TGTGCCAGCAGCCCAGAGGGGGGGCTCGCAGATACGCAGTATTTT.

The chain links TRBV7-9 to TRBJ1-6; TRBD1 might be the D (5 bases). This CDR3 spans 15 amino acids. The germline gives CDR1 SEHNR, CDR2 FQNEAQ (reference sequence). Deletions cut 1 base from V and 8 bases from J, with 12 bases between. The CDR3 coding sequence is TGTGCCAGCAGCTTAGGGGACGGGTGGGATTCACCCCTCCACTTT. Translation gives CASSLGDGWDSPLHF. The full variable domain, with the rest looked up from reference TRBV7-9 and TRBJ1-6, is DTGVSQNPRHKITKRGQNVTFRCDPISEHNRLYWYRQTLGQGPEFLTYFQNEAQLEKSRLLSDRFSAERPKGSFSTLEIQRTEQGDSAMYLCASSLGDGWDSPLHFGNGTRLTVT.

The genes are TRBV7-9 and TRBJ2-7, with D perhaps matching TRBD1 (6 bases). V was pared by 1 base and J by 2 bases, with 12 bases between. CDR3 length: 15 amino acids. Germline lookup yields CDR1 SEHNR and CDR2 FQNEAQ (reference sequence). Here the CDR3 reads CASSLGGNRAYEQYF. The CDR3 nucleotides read TGTGCCAGCAGCTTAGGGGGTAACAGGGCCTACGAGCAGTACTTC.

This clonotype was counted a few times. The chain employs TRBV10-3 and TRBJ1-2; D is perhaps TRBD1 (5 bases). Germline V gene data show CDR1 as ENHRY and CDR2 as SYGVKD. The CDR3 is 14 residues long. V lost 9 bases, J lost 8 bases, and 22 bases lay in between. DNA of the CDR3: TGTGCCATGTCAATCGACAGCCAAGGCGGCGGCTACACCTTC. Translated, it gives CAMSIDSQGGGYTF.

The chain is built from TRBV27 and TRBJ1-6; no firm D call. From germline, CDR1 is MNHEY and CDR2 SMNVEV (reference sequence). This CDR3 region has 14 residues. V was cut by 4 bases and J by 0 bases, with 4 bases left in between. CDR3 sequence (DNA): TGTGCCAGCAGTTACGGCTCCTATAATTCACCCCTCCACTTT. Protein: CASSYGSYNSPLHF.

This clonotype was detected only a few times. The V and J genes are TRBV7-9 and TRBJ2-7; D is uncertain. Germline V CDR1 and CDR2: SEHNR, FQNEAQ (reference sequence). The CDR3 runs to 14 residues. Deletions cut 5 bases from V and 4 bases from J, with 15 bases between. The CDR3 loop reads CASSPPEGNYEQYF. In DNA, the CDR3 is TGTGCCAGCAGCCCCCCAGAAGGAAATTACGAGCAGTACTTC. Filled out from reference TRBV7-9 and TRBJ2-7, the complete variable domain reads DTGVSQNPRHKITKRGQNVTFRCDPISEHNRLYWYRQTLGQGPEFLTYFQNEAQLEKSRLLSDRFSAERPKGSFSTLEIQRTEQGDSAMYLCASSPPEGNYEQYFGPGTRLTVT.

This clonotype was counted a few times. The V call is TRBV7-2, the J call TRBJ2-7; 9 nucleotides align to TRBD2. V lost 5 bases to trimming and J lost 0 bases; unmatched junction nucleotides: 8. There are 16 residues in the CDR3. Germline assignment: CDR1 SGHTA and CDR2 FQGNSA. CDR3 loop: CASSRSSGTSSYEQYF. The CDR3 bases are TGTGCCAGCAGCCGGTCTAGCGGGACTAGCTCCTACGAGCAGTACTTC.

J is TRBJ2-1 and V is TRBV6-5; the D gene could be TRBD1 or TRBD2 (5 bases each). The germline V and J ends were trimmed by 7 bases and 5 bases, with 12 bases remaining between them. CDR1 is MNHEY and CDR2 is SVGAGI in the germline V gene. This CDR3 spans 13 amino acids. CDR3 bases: TGTGCCAGCACCACCGGGACCCACAATGAGCAGTTCTTC. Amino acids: CASTTGTHNEQFF.

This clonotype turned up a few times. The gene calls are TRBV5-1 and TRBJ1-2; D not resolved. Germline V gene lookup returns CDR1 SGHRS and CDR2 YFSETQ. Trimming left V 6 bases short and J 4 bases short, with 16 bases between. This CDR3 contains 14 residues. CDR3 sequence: CASTAINIGYGYTF. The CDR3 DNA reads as TGCGCCAGCACCGCGATAAACATAGGCTATGGCTACACCTTC.

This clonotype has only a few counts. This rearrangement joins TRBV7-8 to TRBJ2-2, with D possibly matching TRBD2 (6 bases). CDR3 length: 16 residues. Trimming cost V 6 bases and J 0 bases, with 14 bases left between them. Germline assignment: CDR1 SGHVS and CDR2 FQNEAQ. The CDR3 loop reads CASRFRSGTNTGELFF. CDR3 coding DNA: TGTGCCAGCAGGTTTCGTAGCGGTACGAACACCGGGGAGCTGTTTTTT.

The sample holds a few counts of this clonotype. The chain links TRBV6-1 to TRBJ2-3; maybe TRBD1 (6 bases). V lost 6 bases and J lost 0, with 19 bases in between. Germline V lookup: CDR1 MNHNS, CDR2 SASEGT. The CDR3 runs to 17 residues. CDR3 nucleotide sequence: TGTGCCAGCAGACCCTGGGACATATACTCTAGCACAGATACGCAGTATTTT. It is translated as CASRPWDIYSSTDTQYF.

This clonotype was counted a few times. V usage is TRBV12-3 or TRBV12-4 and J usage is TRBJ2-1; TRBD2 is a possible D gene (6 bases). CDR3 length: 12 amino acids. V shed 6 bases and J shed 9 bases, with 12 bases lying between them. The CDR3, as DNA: TGTGCCAGCAGAGGACTGGGGGGTGAGCAGTTCTTC. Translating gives CASRGLGGEQFF.

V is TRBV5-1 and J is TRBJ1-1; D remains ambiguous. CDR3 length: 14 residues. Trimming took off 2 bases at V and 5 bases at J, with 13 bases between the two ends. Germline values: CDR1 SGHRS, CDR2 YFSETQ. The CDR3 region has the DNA TGCGCCAGCAGCTTACCGACGGGAGCAACTGAAGCTTTCTTT. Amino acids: CASSLPTGATEAFF.

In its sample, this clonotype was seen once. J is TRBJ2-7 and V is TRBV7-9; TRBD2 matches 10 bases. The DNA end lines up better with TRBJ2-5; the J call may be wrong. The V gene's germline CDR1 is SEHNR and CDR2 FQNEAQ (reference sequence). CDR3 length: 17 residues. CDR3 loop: CASSLAPSSSGGETQYF. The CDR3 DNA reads TGTGCCAGCAGCTTAGCCCCCTCTTCTAGCGGGGGCGAGACCCAGTACTTC.

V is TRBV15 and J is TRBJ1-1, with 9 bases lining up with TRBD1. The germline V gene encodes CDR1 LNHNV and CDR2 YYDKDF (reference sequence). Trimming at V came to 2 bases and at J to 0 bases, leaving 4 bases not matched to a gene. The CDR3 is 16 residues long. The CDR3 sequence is CATSRPGQGMNTEAFF. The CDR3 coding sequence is TGTGCCACCAGCAGACCAGGACAGGGGATGAACACTGAAGCTTTCTTT.

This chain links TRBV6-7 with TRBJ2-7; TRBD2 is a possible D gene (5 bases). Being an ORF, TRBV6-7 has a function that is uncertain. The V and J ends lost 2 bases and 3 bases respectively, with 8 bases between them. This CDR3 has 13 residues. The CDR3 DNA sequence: TGTGCCAGCAGTTACGATCGGGACTACGAGCAGTACTTC. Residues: CASSYDRDYEQYF.

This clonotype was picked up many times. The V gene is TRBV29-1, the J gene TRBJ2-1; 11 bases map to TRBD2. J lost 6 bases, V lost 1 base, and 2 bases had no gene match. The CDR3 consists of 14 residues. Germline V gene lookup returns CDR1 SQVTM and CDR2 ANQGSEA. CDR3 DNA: TGCAGCGTTGAAGTAGCGGGGGGGCGCAATGAGCAGTTCTTC. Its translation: CSVEVAGGRNEQFF.

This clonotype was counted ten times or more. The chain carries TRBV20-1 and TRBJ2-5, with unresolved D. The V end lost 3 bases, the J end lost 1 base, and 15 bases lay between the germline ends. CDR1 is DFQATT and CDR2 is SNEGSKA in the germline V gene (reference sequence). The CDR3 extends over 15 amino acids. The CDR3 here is CSASTDSHTQETQYF. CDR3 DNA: TGCAGTGCTAGTACCGACTCACATACCCAAGAGACCCAGTACTTC.

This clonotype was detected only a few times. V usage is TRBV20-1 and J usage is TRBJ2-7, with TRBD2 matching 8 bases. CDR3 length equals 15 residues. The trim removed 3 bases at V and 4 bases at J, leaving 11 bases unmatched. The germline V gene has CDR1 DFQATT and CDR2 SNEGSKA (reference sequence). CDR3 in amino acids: CSARGSEAGVYEQYF. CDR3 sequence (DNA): TGCAGTGCTAGGGGGTCCGAAGCGGGGGTTTACGAGCAGTACTTC.

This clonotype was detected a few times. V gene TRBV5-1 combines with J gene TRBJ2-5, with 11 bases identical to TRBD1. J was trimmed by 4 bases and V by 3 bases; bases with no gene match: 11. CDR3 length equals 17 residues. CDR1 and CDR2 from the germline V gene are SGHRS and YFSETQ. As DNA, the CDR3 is TGCGCCAGCAGCTCGAGCCGGACAGGGGGCGCTTCAGAGACCCAGTACTTC. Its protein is CASSSSRTGGASETQYF.

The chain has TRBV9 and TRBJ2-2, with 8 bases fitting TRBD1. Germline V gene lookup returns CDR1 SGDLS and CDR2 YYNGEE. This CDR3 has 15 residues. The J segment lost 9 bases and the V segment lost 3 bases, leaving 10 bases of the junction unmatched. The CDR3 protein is CASSATGAAARELFF. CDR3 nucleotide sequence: TGTGCCAGCAGCGCGACAGGGGCCGCGGCCCGGGAGCTGTTTTTT.

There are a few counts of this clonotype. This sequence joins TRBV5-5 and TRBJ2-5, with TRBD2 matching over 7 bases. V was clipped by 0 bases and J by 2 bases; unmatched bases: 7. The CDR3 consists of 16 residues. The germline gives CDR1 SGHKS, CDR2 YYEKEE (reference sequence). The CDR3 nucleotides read TGTGCCAGCAGCTTGGCCGCGGGACTACCTCAAGAGACCCAGTACTTC. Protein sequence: CASSLAAGLPQETQYF.

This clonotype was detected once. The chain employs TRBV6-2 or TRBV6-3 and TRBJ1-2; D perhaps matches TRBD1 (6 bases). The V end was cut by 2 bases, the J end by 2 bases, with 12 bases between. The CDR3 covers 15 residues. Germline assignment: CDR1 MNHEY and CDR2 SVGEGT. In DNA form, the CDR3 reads TGTGCCAGCAGTTACGGGGGCAAGAAGAACTATGGCTACACCTTC. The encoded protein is CASSYGGKKNYGYTF.

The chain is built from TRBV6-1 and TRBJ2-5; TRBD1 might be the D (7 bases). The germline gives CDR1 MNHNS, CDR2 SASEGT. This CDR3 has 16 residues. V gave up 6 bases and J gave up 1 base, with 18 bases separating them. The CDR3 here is CASSRGVAHSQETQYF. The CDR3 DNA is TGTGCCAGCAGCAGGGGGGTAGCCCATTCCCAAGAGACCCAGTACTTC.

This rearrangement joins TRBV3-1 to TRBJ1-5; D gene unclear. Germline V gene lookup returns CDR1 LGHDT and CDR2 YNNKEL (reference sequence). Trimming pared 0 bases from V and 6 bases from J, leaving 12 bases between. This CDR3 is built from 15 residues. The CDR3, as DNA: TGTGCCAGCAGCCAAGATCATGGGCCGCGTCAGCCCCAGCATTTT. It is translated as CASSQDHGPRQPQHF.

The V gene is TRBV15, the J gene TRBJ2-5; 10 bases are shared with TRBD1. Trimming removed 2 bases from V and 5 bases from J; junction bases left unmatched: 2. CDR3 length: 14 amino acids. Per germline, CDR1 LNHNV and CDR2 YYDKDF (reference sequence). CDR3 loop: CATSRLGQGETQYF. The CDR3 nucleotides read TGTGCCACCAGCAGATTGGGACAGGGGGAGACCCAGTACTTC.

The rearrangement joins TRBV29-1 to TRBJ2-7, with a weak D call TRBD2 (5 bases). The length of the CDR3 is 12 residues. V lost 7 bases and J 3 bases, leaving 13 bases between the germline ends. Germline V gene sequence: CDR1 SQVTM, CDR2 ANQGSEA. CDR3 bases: TGCAGCGCCGAGGGAAGTCGCTACGAGCAGTACTTC. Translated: CSAEGSRYEQYF.

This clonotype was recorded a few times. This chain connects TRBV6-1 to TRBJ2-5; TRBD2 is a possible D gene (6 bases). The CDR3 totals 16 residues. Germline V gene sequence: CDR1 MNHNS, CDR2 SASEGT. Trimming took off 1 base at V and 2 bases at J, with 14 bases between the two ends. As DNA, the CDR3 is TGTGCCAGCAGTGAAGTAACGGGACTTAGTCAAGAGACCCAGTACTTC. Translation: CASSEVTGLSQETQYF.